This passage covers 15 T cell receptor beta chains from one sample sequenced in a study of shared clonotypes between healthy human individuals. The data were produced by immunoSEQ multiplex PCR, yet TCRdb's version contains in-frame clones alone and is incomplete. Of some 2,000,000 clones listed, approximately 94% were seen once; the top ten hold 0.13%. The specimen was naive CD4+ T cells sorted from blood. Subset given: CD45RA+ positively selected. The receptors stem from a man between 18 and 35 years old in good health.

V usage is TRBV29-1 and J usage is TRBJ1-3; D not certain. Between the trimmed V and J ends, which lost 7 bases and 0 bases, there was a span of 7 bases. The CDR3 runs 12 residues. Looked up from germline, CDR1 is SQVTM and CDR2 is ANQGSEA. CDR3 DNA: TGCAGCGCCGAGGGCTCTGGAAACACCATATATTTT. This encodes CSAEGSGNTIYF.

Of note for this clone: In the same sample, other DNA sequences code for this CDR3. This chain connects TRBV5-1 to TRBJ2-7, with 9 nucleotides matching TRBD1. The CDR3 has 14 residues. The junction had 3 bases not matched to a gene; V was cut back by 3 bases and J by 2 bases. Germline CDR1 is SGHRS and CDR2 is YFSETQ. As DNA, the CDR3 is TGCGCCAGCAGCTCACAGGGGGCCACCTACGAGCAGTACTTC. Amino acid sequence: CASSSQGATYEQYF.

The chain recombines TRBV4-1 with TRBJ2-3, with 13 nucleotides matching TRBD2. The CDR3 runs to 17 residues. Per germline, CDR1 MGHRA and CDR2 YSYEKL. The ends lost 6 bases at V and 0 bases at J; junction bases unmatched: 6. This chain's CDR3 is CASSPGLAGASTDTQYF. In nucleotides, the CDR3 is TGCGCCAGCAGTCCTGGACTAGCGGGGGCTAGCACAGATACGCAGTATTTT.

J is TRBJ1-2 and V is TRBV6-1, with a weak D call TRBD1 (5 bases). The germline V gene has CDR1 MNHNS and CDR2 SASEGT. V was shortened by 2 bases and J by 8 bases, with 21 bases between the two germline ends. The CDR3 totals 16 residues. The CDR3 region has the DNA TGTGCCAGCAGTGAAATGGACACCCTAGGCCGTTGGGGCTACACCTTC. Residues: CASSEMDTLGRWGYTF.

J is TRBJ1-1 and V is TRBV18; D not certain. Germline V CDR1 and CDR2: KGHSH, LQKENI. The V end lost 0 bases, the J end lost 0 bases, and 8 bases lay between the germline ends. CDR3 length: 15 amino acids. Here the CDR3 reads CASSPPPRMNTEAFF. CDR3 nucleotides: TGTGCCAGCTCACCACCCCCCAGGATGAACACTGAAGCTTTCTTT.

The V call is TRBV11-3, the J call TRBJ1-5; D is possibly TRBD1 (6 bases). The germline V gene has CDR1 SGHNT and CDR2 YENEEA. V was trimmed by 3 bases and J by 0 bases, leaving 12 bases between them. This CDR3 comprises 16 residues. CDR3 DNA: TGTGCCAGCAGCTTTAAGGGGGGGTATAGCAATCAGCCCCAGCATTTT. It translates to CASSFKGGYSNQPQHF.

This sequence joins TRBV4-3 and TRBJ2-2; TRBD1 matches at 12 bases. The J segment lost 7 bases and the V segment lost 3 bases, leaving 9 bases of the junction unmatched. There are 17 residues in the CDR3. CDR1 is LGHNA and CDR2 is YSLEER in the germline V gene. This CDR3 reads CASSQAPGQGAIGELFF. The CDR3 nucleotides read TGCGCCAGCAGCCAGGCCCCGGGACAGGGGGCGATCGGGGAGCTGTTTTTT.

V and J are TRBV2 and TRBJ2-3; D unclear. V shed 4 bases and J shed 8 bases, with 10 bases lying between them. CDR3 length: 12 residues. Germline loops: CDR1 SNHLY, CDR2 FYNNEI. In DNA form, the CDR3 reads TGTGCCAGCAGTGGCGAAGAAAGTACGCAGTATTTT. This sequence encodes CASSGEESTQYF.

Only one count was recorded for this clone. This chain connects TRBV10-3 to TRBJ2-3; D perhaps matches TRBD1 (7 bases). CDR1 and CDR2 from the germline V gene are ENHRY and SYGVKD. V lost 8 bases to trimming and J lost 2 bases, with 14 bases between them. The CDR3 length is 14 residues. The CDR3 reads CAIAGQPDTDTQYF. In DNA, the CDR3 is TGTGCCATCGCGGGACAGCCGGACACAGATACGCAGTATTTT.

This chain joins TRBV5-4 and TRBJ2-1; the D call may be TRBD1 or TRBD2 (5 bases each). Looked up from germline, CDR1 is SGHNT and CDR2 is YYREEE (reference sequence). This CDR3 is built from 14 residues. V was shortened by 1 base and J by 11 bases, with 16 bases between the two germline ends. CDR3: CASSLRGPPWKQFF. CDR3 nucleotides: TGTGCCAGCAGCTTGAGGGGACCGCCTTGGAAGCAGTTCTTC.

The chain uses TRBV7-2 and TRBJ2-2, with 11 nucleotides matching TRBD2. CDR1 is SGHTA, CDR2 FQGNSA, per germline. Trimming took 5 bases from V and 0 from J; bases not matched to a gene: 2. CDR3 length equals 16 residues. CDR3 sequence (DNA): TGTGCCAGCAGCCAGACTAGCGGGACGAACACCGGGGAGCTGTTTTTT. Amino acid sequence: CASSQTSGTNTGELFF.

The chain joins TRBV6-8 to TRBJ2-7; the match to TRBD1 covers 8 bases. CDR3 size: 14 residues. The J segment lost 2 bases and the V segment lost 6 bases, leaving 6 bases of the junction unmatched. From germline, CDR1 is MNHGY and CDR2 SAAAGT. CDR3 amino acids: CASRLDRAPYEQYF. Here the CDR3 DNA reads TGTGCCAGCAGACTGGACAGGGCGCCCTACGAGCAGTACTTC.

This chain joins TRBV6-6 and TRBJ2-5; 8 nucleotides agree with TRBD1. The ends lost 6 bases at V and 3 bases at J; junction bases unmatched: 3. CDR3 size: 13 residues. Germline values: CDR1 MNHNY, CDR2 SVGAGI (reference sequence). The CDR3 protein is CASRQTGEETQYF. CDR3 nucleotide sequence: TGTGCCAGCAGGCAGACAGGGGAAGAGACCCAGTACTTC.

This rearrangement joins TRBV19 to TRBJ2-3; a possible D gene is TRBD1 (6 bases). Germline V gene data show CDR1 as LNHDA and CDR2 as SQIVND (reference sequence). The V end was cut by 5 bases, the J end by 4 bases, with 13 bases between. The CDR3 loop spans 14 amino acids. Here the CDR3 DNA reads TGTGCCAGTAGTTGGGCAGGGGAGCCAGATACGCAGTATTTT. Its protein product is CASSWAGEPDTQYF.

This chain links TRBV7-6 with TRBJ1-1; 10 bases align to TRBD1. The CDR3 length is 15 residues. Losses at the gene ends were 5 bases for V and 1 base for J; bases not matched to a gene: 4. The germline V gene encodes CDR1 SGHVS and CDR2 FNYEAQ. CDR3: CASSLTGGANTEAFF. The CDR3 nucleotides read TGTGCCAGCAGCCTGACAGGGGGCGCGAACACTGAAGCTTTCTTT. Supplemented by reference TRBV7-6 and TRBJ1-1, the full variable domain reads GAGVSQSPRYKVTKRGQDVALRCDPISGHVSLYWYRQALGQGPEFLTYFNYEAQQDKSGLPNDRFSAERPEGSISTLTIQRTEQRDSAMYRCASSLTGGANTEAFFGQGTRLTVV.